This T cell receptor (beta chain) comes out of a study of early T cells in non-severe SARS-CoV-2 infection (dated by TCRdb to the early 2020s). Broadly, across the study: Because TCR sequencing relied on bulk RNA taken from unsorted whole blood, pairing of alpha and beta chains was not possible. Study-level results and caveats: Matching against VDJdb was skewed toward anti-spike CD8 responses, likely underestimated virus-specific expansions, and missed private and CD4 specificities.

Comments on this clonotype: Its binding antigen is unknown. Nothing much larger sits one base from this clone, and base qualities are not available.

Library prep was done by 5' RACE. The data were produced on a NextSeq 500. To correct for sequencing error and PCR bias, the TCR library protocol tagged individual cDNA molecules with unique molecular identifiers. Both TCR alpha and beta chains were sequenced, and tight co-correlation was observed between alpha and beta sequence abundances in each sample. For the original study's pipeline: Decombinator V4 was used to annotate the V gene, J gene and CDR3 of the TCR sequences. TCRs were defined as expanded if a significant change between any two time points was detected under a Poisson model with p below 0.0001. TCR abundances were normalised to the total number of TCRs sequenced per sample and expressed as counts per million. TRAV1-2 paired with TRAJ12, TRAJ20 or TRAJ33 defined MAIT TCRs, while TRAV10 paired with TRAJ18 defined iNKT TCRs. VDJdb, accessed on 1 November 2021, was searched for TCRs annotated for CMV, EBV and SARS-CoV-2, and TCRs annotated for more than one antigen were excluded. TCRdb passed the public sequencing reads through fastp at Q25 and MiXCR, retaining productive beta sequences. CDR3 protein sequences are deduplicated, and each keeps its most common genes and DNA. The V and J calls come from TCRdb's annotation, not from the publication. This sample comprises 65,000 to 95,000 distinct CDR3 sequences, more than 7.5% of them detected only once. Approximately 4.8% of the sample comes from the top ten.

The study was a case-control design nested within a healthcare worker cohort in London, UK, with weekly nasopharyngeal swab PCR tests and blood sampling. Healthcare workers were recruited during the week of the UK lockdown, between 23 and 31 March 2020, and followed weekly for up to about 15 weeks. The CDR3 runs 15 residues from the cysteine to the phenylalanine. This entry keeps only the CDR3 DNA: 45 bases, framed from base 1. CDR1 and CDR2 are read off the germline V gene as SGHRS and YFSETQ. The germline V end is reduced by 4 bases and the J end by 5 bases; junction bases left unmatched: 7. Material: whole blood. The receptor's source is an adult who was a healthcare worker with PCR-confirmed SARS-CoV-2 infection or an uninfected control (not recorded which). The sequence is built from TRBV5-1 and TRBJ2-3, with 10 bases matching TRBD2. The nucleotide sequence reads TGCGCCAGCAGCGGAGTGGGGACTAGCGTAGATACGCAGTATTTT. This encodes CASSGVGTSVDTQYF.